This T cell receptor beta chain was sequenced for a study of T cell repertoires in cytomegalovirus infection. Study background: Epitope selection comprised recently identified HLA-C-restricted CMV epitopes and well-studied HLA-B-restricted CMV epitopes.

Trimming left V 3 bases short and J 1 base short, with 9 bases between. Germline V gene lookup returns CDR1 SEHNR and CDR2 FQNEAQ (reference sequence). CDR3 length: 14 residues. This clonotype was observed many times. Its antigen is undetermined. From the reads, TCRdb called clonotypes with MiXCR, one entry per CDR3 protein. Of 700,000 to 950,000 distinct CDR3 sequences in the sample, 30% to 35% are singletons; the top ten hold 12%. Study conclusions and caveats: Dominating the ex vivo response were TCR beta clonotypes that were CMV-specific and HLA-C-restricted.

This TCR came from a human donor in good health (CMV status not recorded). Some clones in this sample may be carry-over from other donors' samples. The chain is built from TRBV7-9 and TRBJ2-5; a possible D gene is TRBD2 (6 bases). Sequencing used cultured CD8+ T cells from PBMCs, obtained from culture after CMV antigen stimulation. The CDR3 here is CASSLPGVQETQYF. CDR3 DNA sequence: TGTGCCAGCAGCTTGCCGGGGGTCCAAGAGACCCAGTACTTC.